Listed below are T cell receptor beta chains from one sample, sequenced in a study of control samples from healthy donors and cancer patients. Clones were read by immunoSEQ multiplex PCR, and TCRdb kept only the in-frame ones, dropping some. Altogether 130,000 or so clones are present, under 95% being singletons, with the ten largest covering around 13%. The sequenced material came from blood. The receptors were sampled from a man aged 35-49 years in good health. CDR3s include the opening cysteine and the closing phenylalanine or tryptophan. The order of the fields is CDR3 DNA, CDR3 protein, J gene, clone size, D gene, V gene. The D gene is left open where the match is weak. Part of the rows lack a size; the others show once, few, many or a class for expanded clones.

cdr3_nt: TGTGCCAGCAGTCAAGGCCAGACCTCCTATAATTCACCCCTCCACTTT
cdr3_aa: CASSQGQTSYNSPLHF
j_call: TRBJ1-6
clone_size: once
d_call: .
v_call: TRBV25-1

cdr3_nt: TGTGCCAGCAGCCAAGGCAGAGACAGTAGTCCTAATGAAAAACTGTTTTTT
cdr3_aa: CASSQGRDSSPNEKLFF
j_call: TRBJ1-4
clone_size: once
d_call: .
v_call: TRBV14

cdr3_nt: TGCGCCAGCAGCATTCGGACAGGGGAGGCGTACGAGCAGTACTTC
cdr3_aa: CASSIRTGEAYEQYF
j_call: TRBJ2-7
clone_size: .
d_call: TRBD1
v_call: TRBV5-1

cdr3_nt: TGTGCCTGGAGTGTACGGGCGACAGGGACGAACACTGAAGCTTTCTTT
cdr3_aa: CAWSVRATGTNTEAFF
j_call: TRBJ1-1
clone_size: .
d_call: TRBD1
v_call: TRBV30

cdr3_nt: TGTGCCAGCAGCCCCACAGGGAACTATGGCTACACCTTC
cdr3_aa: CASSPTGNYGYTF
j_call: TRBJ1-2
clone_size: .
d_call: .
v_call: TRBV7-6

cdr3_nt: TGTGCCAGCAGCGGGACAGGGGGGGTCACTGAAGCTTTCTTT
cdr3_aa: CASSGTGGVTEAFF
j_call: TRBJ1-1
clone_size: .
d_call: TRBD1
v_call: TRBV9

cdr3_nt: TGTGCCAGCAATGTTGACCGGGTTGGGCAGCCCCAGCATTTT
cdr3_aa: CASNVDRVGQPQHF
j_call: TRBJ1-5
clone_size: .
d_call: .
v_call: TRBV2

cdr3_nt: TGTGCCAGCAGTGAATTATTCGAGCAGTACTTC
cdr3_aa: CASSELFEQYF
j_call: TRBJ2-7
clone_size: .
d_call: .
v_call: TRBV2

cdr3_nt: TGTGCCACTAGGGGAGCCAAAAACATTCAGTACTTC
cdr3_aa: CATRGAKNIQYF
j_call: TRBJ2-4
clone_size: .
d_call: .
v_call: TRBV6-5

cdr3_nt: TGTGCCAGCAGCTTCTCCGCTTCAAACTATGGCTACACCTTC
cdr3_aa: CASSFSASNYGYTF
j_call: TRBJ1-2
clone_size: .
d_call: .
v_call: TRBV7-9

cdr3_nt: TGTGCCAGCAGTTTTGGGGGCGGCACTGAAGCTTTCTTT
cdr3_aa: CASSFGGGTEAFF
j_call: TRBJ1-1
clone_size: .
d_call: .
v_call: TRBV27

cdr3_nt: TGTGCCAGCAGCTTAGTCGGAAGGGCAGGTCCCAGCTCCTACGAGCAGTACTTC
cdr3_aa: CASSLVGRAGPSSYEQYF
j_call: TRBJ2-7
clone_size: once
d_call: .
v_call: TRBV7-9

cdr3_nt: TGTGCCAGCAGCGGGGGGACAGGGAAAAATTCACCCCTCCACTTT
cdr3_aa: CASSGGTGKNSPLHF
j_call: TRBJ1-6
clone_size: .
d_call: TRBD1
v_call: TRBV9

cdr3_nt: TGCGCCAGCAGCCAAGTAAGGGACAGGGGTAAAGAGCAGTACTTC
cdr3_aa: CASSQVRDRGKEQYF
j_call: TRBJ2-7
clone_size: .
d_call: TRBD1
v_call: TRBV4-3

cdr3_nt: TGTGCCAGCTCCGGGAGTGAAGCTTTCTTT
cdr3_aa: CASSGSEAFF
j_call: TRBJ1-1
clone_size: once
d_call: .
v_call: TRBV3-1/TRBV3-2

cdr3_nt: TGTGCCAGCAAAGAACAGGGCATTGAAGCTTTCTTT
cdr3_aa: CASKEQGIEAFF
j_call: TRBJ1-1
clone_size: .
d_call: .
v_call: TRBV2

cdr3_nt: TGTGCCAGCAGTTTAACGCGGCAGGGCGAAGCTAACTATGGCTACACCTTC
cdr3_aa: CASSLTRQGEANYGYTF
j_call: TRBJ1-2
clone_size: .
d_call: .
v_call: TRBV27

cdr3_nt: TGTGCCAGCAGTGGGGACAGCCTGAACTATGGCTACACCTTC
cdr3_aa: CASSGDSLNYGYTF
j_call: TRBJ1-2
clone_size: .
d_call: TRBD1
v_call: TRBV2

cdr3_nt: TGTGCCTGGAGCCGACGGGACCGACCAAACGAGCAGTACTTC
cdr3_aa: CAWSRRDRPNEQYF
j_call: TRBJ2-7
clone_size: .
d_call: .
v_call: TRBV30

cdr3_nt: TGTGCCACCAGCAGAGATAGAATTGCTACAGAAGACCAGCCCCAGCATTTT
cdr3_aa: CATSRDRIATEDQPQHF
j_call: TRBJ1-5
clone_size: .
d_call: .
v_call: TRBV15

cdr3_nt: TGTGCCAGCAGGACCGACAGGGGCGATTACAATGAGCAGTTCTTC
cdr3_aa: CASRTDRGDYNEQFF
j_call: TRBJ2-1
clone_size: .
d_call: TRBD1
v_call: TRBV7-3

cdr3_nt: TGTGCCAGCAGCCAGGGACTAGTGGCGCCGGTCGATGAGCAGTTCTTC
cdr3_aa: CASSQGLVAPVDEQFF
j_call: TRBJ2-1
clone_size: once
d_call: TRBD2
v_call: TRBV5-6

cdr3_nt: TGTGCCAGCGTACTTGGGGGTAGCAATCAGCCCCAGCATTTT
cdr3_aa: CASVLGGSNQPQHF
j_call: TRBJ1-5
clone_size: .
d_call: .
v_call: TRBV28

cdr3_nt: TGTGCCAGCAGGGCCGGGACAGGGGAGAACAATGAGCAGTTCTTC
cdr3_aa: CASRAGTGENNEQFF
j_call: TRBJ2-1
clone_size: .
d_call: TRBD1
v_call: TRBV7-9

cdr3_nt: TGTGCCATCAGTGAGCGGAAACCGGCAGATACGCAGTATTTT
cdr3_aa: CAISERKPADTQYF
j_call: TRBJ2-3
clone_size: .
d_call: .
v_call: TRBV10-3

cdr3_nt: TGTGCCAGCAGCTTGGGAGGAGACTACGAGCAGTACTTC
cdr3_aa: CASSLGGDYEQYF
j_call: TRBJ2-7
clone_size: .
d_call: .
v_call: TRBV5-6

cdr3_nt: TGTGCCAGCACCCAGGGGAGGCAAGAGACCCAGTACTTC
cdr3_aa: CASTQGRQETQYF
j_call: TRBJ2-5
clone_size: .
d_call: .
v_call: TRBV28